This entry describes one T cell receptor (beta chain). Its antigen is still unknown. Every patient had relapsed following autologous stem cell transplantation, and cohorts differed in brentuximab vedotin exposure. This specimen belongs to a study of PD-1 blockade in classical Hodgkin lymphoma. Measured with immunoSEQ multiplex PCR; TCRdb has only the in-frame clones, and not every one. This table holds roughly 15,000 clones, about four fifths found once. The CDR3 is 15 residues long. In germline, CDR1 is LNHDA, CDR2 SQIVND (reference sequence). The trim removed 2 bases at V and 5 bases at J, leaving 6 bases unmatched. Findings of the study overall: Only CD4+ TCR diversity, not CD8+, had risen significantly by C4D1. Newly diagnosed patients reportedly trailed healthy donors in baseline TCR diversity.

This clonotype was sampled from a human donor with classical Hodgkin lymphoma. This sequence joins TRBV19 and TRBJ2-1, with TRBD2 matching 7 bases. The sample here was peripheral blood mononuclear cells (PBMCs), taken at baseline. CDR3 nucleotides: TGTGCCAGTAGTATATCAAGCGGGGCCCACAATGAGCAGTTCTTC. Translation: CASSISSGAHNEQFF.